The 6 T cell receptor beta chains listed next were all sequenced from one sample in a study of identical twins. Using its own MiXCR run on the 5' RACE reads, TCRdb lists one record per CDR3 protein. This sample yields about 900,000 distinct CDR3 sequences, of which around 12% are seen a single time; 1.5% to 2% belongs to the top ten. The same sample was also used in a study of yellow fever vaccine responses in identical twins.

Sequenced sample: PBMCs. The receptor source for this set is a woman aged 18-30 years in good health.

Here the CDR3 reads CASIPFDRAFRRVYEQYV. The CDR3, as DNA: TGCGCCAGCATCCCCTTTGACAGGGCCTTTCGGCGGGTTTACGAGCAGTACGTC. The rearrangement joins TRBV5-1 to TRBJ2-7; TRBD1 matches at 7 bases. With 6 bases clipped from V and 4 bases from J, the junction kept 22 bases outside the gene matches. CDR1 is SGHRS and CDR2 is YFSETQ in the germline V gene. The CDR3 spans 18 residues.

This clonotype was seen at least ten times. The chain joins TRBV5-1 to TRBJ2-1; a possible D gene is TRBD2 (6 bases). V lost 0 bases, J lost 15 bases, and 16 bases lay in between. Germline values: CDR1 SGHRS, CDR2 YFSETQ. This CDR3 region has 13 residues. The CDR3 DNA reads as TGCGCCAGCAGCTTGGTGGAGGGAAGGGGCTTGTTCTTC. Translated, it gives CASSLVEGRGLFF.

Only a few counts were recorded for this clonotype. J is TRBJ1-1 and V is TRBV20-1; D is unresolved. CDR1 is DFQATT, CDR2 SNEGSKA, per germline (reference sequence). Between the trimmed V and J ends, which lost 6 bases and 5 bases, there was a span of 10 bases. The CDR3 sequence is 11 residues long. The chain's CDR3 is CSAETGTEAFF. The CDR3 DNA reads TGCAGTGCCGAGACGGGAACTGAAGCTTTCTTT.

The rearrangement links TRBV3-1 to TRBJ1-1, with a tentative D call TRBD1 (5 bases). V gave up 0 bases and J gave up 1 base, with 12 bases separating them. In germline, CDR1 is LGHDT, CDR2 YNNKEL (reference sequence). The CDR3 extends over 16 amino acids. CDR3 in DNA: TGTGCCAGCAGCCAAGATCTAGGACAAGCGAACACTGAAGCTTTCTTT. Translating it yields CASSQDLGQANTEAFF.

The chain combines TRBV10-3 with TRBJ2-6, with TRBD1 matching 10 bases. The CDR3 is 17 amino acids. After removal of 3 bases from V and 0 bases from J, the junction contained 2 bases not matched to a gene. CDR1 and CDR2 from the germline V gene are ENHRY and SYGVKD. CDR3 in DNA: TGTGCCATCAGTGATTGGACAGGGGGCTCTGGGGCCAACGTCCTGACTTTC. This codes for CAISDWTGGSGANVLTF.

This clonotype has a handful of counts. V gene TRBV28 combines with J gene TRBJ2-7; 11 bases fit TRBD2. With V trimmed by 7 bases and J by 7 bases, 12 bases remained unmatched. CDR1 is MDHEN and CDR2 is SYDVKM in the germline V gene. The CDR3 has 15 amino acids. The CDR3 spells CASTPQLAGVWEQYF. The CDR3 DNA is TGTGCCAGCACGCCCCAACTAGCGGGAGTATGGGAGCAGTACTTC.